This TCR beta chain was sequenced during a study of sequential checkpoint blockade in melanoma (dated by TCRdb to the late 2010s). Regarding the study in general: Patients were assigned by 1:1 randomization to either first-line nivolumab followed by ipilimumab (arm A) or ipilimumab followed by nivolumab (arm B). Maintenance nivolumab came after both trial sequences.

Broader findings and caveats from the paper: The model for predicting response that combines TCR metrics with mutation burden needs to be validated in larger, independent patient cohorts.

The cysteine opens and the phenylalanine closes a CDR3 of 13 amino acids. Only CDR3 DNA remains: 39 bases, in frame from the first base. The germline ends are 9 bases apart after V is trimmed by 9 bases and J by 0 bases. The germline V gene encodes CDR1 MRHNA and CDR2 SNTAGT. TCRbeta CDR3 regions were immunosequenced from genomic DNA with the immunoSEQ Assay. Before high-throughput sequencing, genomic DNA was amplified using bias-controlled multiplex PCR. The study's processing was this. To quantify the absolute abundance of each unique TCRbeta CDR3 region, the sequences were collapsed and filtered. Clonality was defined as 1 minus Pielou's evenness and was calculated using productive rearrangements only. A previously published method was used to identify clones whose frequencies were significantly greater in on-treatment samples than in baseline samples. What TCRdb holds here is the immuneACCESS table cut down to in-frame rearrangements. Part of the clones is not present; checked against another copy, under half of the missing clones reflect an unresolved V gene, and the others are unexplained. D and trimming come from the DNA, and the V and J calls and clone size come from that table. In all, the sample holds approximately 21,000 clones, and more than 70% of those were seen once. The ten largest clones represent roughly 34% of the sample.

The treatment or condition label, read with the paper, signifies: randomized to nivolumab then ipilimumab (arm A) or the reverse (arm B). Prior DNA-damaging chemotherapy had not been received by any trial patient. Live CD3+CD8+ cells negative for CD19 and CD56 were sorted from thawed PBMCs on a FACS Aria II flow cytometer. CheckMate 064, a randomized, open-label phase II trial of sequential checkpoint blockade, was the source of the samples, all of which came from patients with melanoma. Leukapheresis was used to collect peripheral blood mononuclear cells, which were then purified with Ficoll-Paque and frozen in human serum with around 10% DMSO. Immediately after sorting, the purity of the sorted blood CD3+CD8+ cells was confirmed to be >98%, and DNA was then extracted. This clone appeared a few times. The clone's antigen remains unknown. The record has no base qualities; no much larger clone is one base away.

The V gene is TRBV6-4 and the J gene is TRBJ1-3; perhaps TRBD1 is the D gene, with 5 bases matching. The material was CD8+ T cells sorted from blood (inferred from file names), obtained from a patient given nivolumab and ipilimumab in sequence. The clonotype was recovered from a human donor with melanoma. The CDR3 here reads CARTVDSGNTIYF. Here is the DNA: TGTGCCAGGACAGTGGACTCTGGAAACACCATATATTTT.